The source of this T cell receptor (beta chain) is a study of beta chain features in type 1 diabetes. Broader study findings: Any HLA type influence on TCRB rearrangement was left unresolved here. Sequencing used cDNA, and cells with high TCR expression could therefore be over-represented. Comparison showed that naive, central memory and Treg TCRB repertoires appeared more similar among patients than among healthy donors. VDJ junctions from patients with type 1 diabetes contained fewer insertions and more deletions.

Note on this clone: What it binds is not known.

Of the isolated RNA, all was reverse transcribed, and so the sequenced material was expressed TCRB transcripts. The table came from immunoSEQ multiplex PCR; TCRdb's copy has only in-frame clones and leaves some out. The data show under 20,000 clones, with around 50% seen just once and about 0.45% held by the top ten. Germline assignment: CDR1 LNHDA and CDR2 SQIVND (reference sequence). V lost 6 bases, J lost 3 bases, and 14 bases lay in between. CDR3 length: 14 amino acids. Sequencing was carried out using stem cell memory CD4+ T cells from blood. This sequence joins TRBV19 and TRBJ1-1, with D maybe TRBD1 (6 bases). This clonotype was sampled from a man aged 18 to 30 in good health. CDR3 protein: CASSYRARDTEAFF. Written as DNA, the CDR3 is TGTGCCAGTAGCTACAGGGCCAGGGACACTGAAGCTTTCTTT.